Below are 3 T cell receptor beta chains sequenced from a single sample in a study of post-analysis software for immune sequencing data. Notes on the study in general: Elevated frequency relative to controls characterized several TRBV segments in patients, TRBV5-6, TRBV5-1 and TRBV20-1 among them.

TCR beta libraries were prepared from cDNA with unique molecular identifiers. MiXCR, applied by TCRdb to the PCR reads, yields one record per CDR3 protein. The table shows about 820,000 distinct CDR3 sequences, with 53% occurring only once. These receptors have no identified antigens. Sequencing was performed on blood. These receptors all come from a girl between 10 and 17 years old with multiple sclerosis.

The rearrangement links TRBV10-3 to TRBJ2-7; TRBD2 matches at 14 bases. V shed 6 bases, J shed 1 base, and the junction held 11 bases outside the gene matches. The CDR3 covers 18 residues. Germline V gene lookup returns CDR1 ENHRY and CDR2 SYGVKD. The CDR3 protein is CAIRDPGLAGVGSYEQYF. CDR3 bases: TGTGCCATCAGGGATCCGGGACTAGCGGGAGTGGGGTCCTACGAGCAGTACTTC.

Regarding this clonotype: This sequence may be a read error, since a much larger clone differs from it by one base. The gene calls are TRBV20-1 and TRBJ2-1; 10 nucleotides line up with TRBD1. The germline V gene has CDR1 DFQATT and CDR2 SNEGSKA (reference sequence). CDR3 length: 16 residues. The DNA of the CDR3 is TGCAGTGTTAGAGATAGGAGGACAGGGGGTTACAATGAGCAGTTCTTC. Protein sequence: CSVRDRRTGGYNEQFF.

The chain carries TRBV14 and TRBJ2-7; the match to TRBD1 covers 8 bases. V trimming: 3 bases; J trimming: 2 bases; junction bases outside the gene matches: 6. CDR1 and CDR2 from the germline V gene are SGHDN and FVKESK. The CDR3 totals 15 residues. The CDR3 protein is CASSQLRDRTYEQYF. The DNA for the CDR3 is TGTGCCAGCAGCCAGCTGAGGGACAGGACCTACGAGCAGTACTTC.